This T cell receptor (beta chain) was sequenced during a study of beta chain features in type 1 diabetes. It was one heparinised blood draw, averaging approximately 100 mL, that each donor gave. The study reverse transcribed the entire isolated RNA, so it sequenced expressed TCRB transcripts. Only in-frame clones appear in the TCRdb table, and some are missing; sequencing was by immunoSEQ multiplex PCR. The sample yields about 700,000 clones, 13% seen once. About this clone itself: Its antigen remains unknown.

The CDR3 covers 16 residues. V lost 1 base, J lost 1 base, and 6 bases stayed unmatched. Per the germline V gene, CDR1 is GTSNPN and CDR2 is SVGIG (reference sequence). The study's findings and limits: Among patients with Type 1 diabetes, TCRB CDR3s were moderately but significantly shorter in every one of the four CD4+ subsets.

What was sequenced was naive CD4+ T cells from blood. This clonotype was obtained from a man between 18 and 29 years old with type 1 diabetes. The rearrangement joins TRBV30 to TRBJ1-5, with 8 bases lining up with TRBD1. The CDR3 sequence is CAWSAGGLGSNQPQHF. In DNA, the CDR3 is TGTGCCTGGAGTGCAGGGGGCCTGGGCAGCAATCAGCCCCAGCATTTT.